Listed here are 27 T cell receptor beta chains from one sample, sequenced in a study of patients and donors after allogeneic stem cell transplantation. Using its own MiXCR run on the RT-PCR reads, TCRdb lists one record per CDR3 protein. The sample has roughly 960,000 distinct CDR3 sequences; approximately 18% are singletons. The sample was blood, either unsorted or a sorted T cell fraction (not recorded which). These receptors originate from a human donor who was either an allogeneic HSCT recipient or a stem cell or donor lymphocyte infusion donor (not recorded which). It is not recorded whose cells these are; they may come from a transplant donor.

This clonotype was detected only a few times. The V call is TRBV4-2, the J call TRBJ1-1; the D is unclear. The ends were cut back, 0 bases at V and 8 bases at J, with 13 bases in the middle. CDR1 and CDR2 (germline): LGHNA, YNFKEQ. The length of the CDR3 is 14 residues. The CDR3 reads CASSQDVKDGEAFF. In nucleotides, the CDR3 is TGTGCCAGCAGCCAAGATGTGAAGGATGGAGAAGCTTTCTTT.

This clonotype has only a few counts. The gene calls are TRBV9 and TRBJ1-1; 7 bases line up with TRBD1. The germline V gene has CDR1 SGDLS and CDR2 YYNGEE. The CDR3 is made up of 14 amino acids. The J segment lost 4 bases and the V segment lost 3 bases, leaving 6 bases of the junction unmatched. CDR3 protein: CASSATGVGTEAFF. Written as DNA, the CDR3 is TGTGCCAGCAGCGCCACAGGGGTGGGCACTGAAGCTTTCTTT.

The rearrangement links TRBV12-3 or TRBV12-4 to TRBJ2-2; TRBD2 aligns across 9 bases. The CDR3 contains 15 residues. The junction had 8 bases not matched to a gene; V was cut back by 5 bases and J by 7 bases. The CDR3 loop is CASSRGTSSHGELFF. DNA for the CDR3: TGTGCCAGCAGTCGAGGGACTAGCAGTCACGGGGAGCTGTTTTTT.

The chain is built from TRBV5-1 and TRBJ2-7; D may be TRBD2 (5 bases). CDR3 length: 13 residues. Germline lookup yields CDR1 SGHRS and CDR2 YFSETQ. The V end lost 7 bases, the J end lost 5 bases, and 16 bases lay between the germline ends. Here the CDR3 reads CASSLEVFHEQYF. DNA for the CDR3: TGCGCCAGCTCTCTGGAGGTTTTCCACGAGCAGTACTTC.

This clonotype was seen a few times. This sequence joins TRBV5-4 and TRBJ1-3; 7 nucleotides align to TRBD1. Germline assignment: CDR1 SGHNT and CDR2 YYREEE (reference sequence). This CDR3 has 15 residues. V shed 4 bases, J shed 4 bases, and the junction held 8 bases outside the gene matches. This chain's CDR3 is CASSPDRAVGNTIYF. The CDR3 bases are TGTGCCAGCAGCCCCGACAGGGCGGTCGGAAACACCATATATTTT.

There are many counts of this clonotype. One end of the junction fails to match germline, which may point to a read error. This rearrangement joins TRBV5-1 to TRBJ2-7; D tentatively fits TRBD1 or TRBD2 (5 bases each). The CDR3 is 14 amino acids. Germline CDR1 is SGHRS and CDR2 is YFSETQ. Here the CDR3 reads CASSLTGTSYEQYF. Here the CDR3 DNA reads TGTGCCAGCAGTTTAACCGGGACCTCCTACGAGCAGTACTTC.

In this sample, this clonotype turned up a few times. V is TRBV30 and J is TRBJ1-2; a weak D match, TRBD1 (6 bases). V lost 5 bases and J 2 bases, leaving 12 bases between the germline ends. The CDR3 has 13 amino acids. Germline CDR1 reads GTSNPN; CDR2 reads SVGIG (reference sequence). For the CDR3, the DNA is TGTGCCTGGGAGGGGGAGGGGAACTATGGCTACACCTTC. It specifies CAWEGEGNYGYTF.

The rearrangement links TRBV20-1 to TRBJ1-3, with unresolved D. V lost 5 bases and J lost 3, with 11 bases in between. The V gene's germline CDR1 is DFQATT and CDR2 SNEGSKA (reference sequence). CDR3 length: 13 residues. The CDR3 loop is CSADFEGGNTIYF. The CDR3 region has the DNA TGCAGTGCTGACTTCGAGGGTGGAAACACCATATATTTT.

The rearrangement links TRBV20-1 to TRBJ2-7; maybe TRBD1 (5 bases). The CDR3 contains 14 residues. V lost 0 bases and J lost 2, with 11 bases in between. In germline, CDR1 is DFQATT, CDR2 SNEGSKA (reference sequence). In DNA, the CDR3 is TGCAGTGCTAGAGATCAGGGTAGGACCTACGAGCAGTACTTC. This gives the protein CSARDQGRTYEQYF.

The V and J genes are TRBV10-3 and TRBJ2-1; tentative D call: TRBD2 (5 bases). Between the trimmed V and J ends, which lost 10 bases and 13 bases, there was a span of 26 bases. The length of the CDR3 is 14 residues. Germline V CDR1 and CDR2: ENHRY, SYGVKD. The CDR3 here is CATPLGLERLSQFF. The CDR3 DNA reads as TGTGCCACCCCCTTAGGACTGGAGAGACTTAGCCAGTTCTTC.

This clonotype was counted a few times. The genes are TRBV12-3 or TRBV12-4 and TRBJ1-2; D is uncertain. This CDR3 has 15 residues. With 3 bases removed from V and 0 bases from J, the gap between germline ends came to 11 bases. The DNA of the CDR3 is TGTGCCAGCAGTTTGAGGGAGAGAGCTAACTATGGCTACACCTTC. It translates to CASSLRERANYGYTF.

The chain employs TRBV6-5 and TRBJ1-3; D remains ambiguous. Germline CDR1 MNHEY, CDR2 SVGAGI. Trimming pared 2 bases from V and 0 bases from J, leaving 5 bases between. This CDR3 is 14 amino acids long. The CDR3 DNA is TGTGCCAGCAGTTACGGGGTCTCTGGAAACACCATATATTTT. Amino acid sequence: CASSYGVSGNTIYF.

Many counts were recorded for this clonotype. This sequence joins TRBV20-1 and TRBJ2-3; no reliable D call. The CDR3 extends over 13 amino acids. Germline CDR1 and CDR2: DFQATT and SNEGSKA (reference sequence). V shed 1 base and J shed 0 bases, with 5 bases lying between them. The chain's CDR3 is CSARVGSTDTQYF. In nucleotides, the CDR3 is TGCAGTGCTAGAGTAGGGAGCACAGATACGCAGTATTTT.

The chain couples TRBV5-4 to TRBJ1-2; 7 bases map to TRBD1. This CDR3 spans 13 amino acids. The germline V gene has CDR1 SGHNT and CDR2 YYREEE (reference sequence). With V trimmed by 4 bases and J by 4 bases, 4 bases remained unmatched. The CDR3 here is CASSHRDSYGYTF. In DNA, the CDR3 is TGTGCCAGCAGCCACCGGGACAGCTATGGCTACACCTTC. The full variable domain, in which reference TRBV5-4 and TRBJ1-2 provide the parts outside the CDR3, is ETGVTQSPTHLIKTRGQQVTLRCSSQSGHNTVSWYQQALGQGPQFIFQYYREEENGRGNFPPRFSGLQFPNYSSELNVNALELDDSALYLCASSHRDSYGYTFGSGTRLTVV.

This clonotype was found a few times. The V gene is TRBV4-2, the J gene TRBJ2-3, with D tentatively TRBD2 (5 bases). Germline loops: CDR1 LGHNA, CDR2 YNFKEQ. CDR3 length: 16 amino acids. V was cut by 0 bases and J by 7 bases, with 17 bases left in between. CDR3 nucleotides: TGTGCCAGCAGCCAAGAGGGTCCGGGGAATACAAATACGCAGTATTTT. This codes for CASSQEGPGNTNTQYF.

Ten or more counts support this clonotype. The chain joins TRBV12-3 or TRBV12-4 to TRBJ2-2; D uncertain. V dropped 8 bases and J dropped 5 bases, with 12 bases sitting between them. The CDR3 spans 13 residues. This CDR3 reads CASRRVGTGELFF. The CDR3 nucleotides read TGTGCCAGCCGGCGAGTTGGTACCGGGGAGCTGTTTTTT.

V is TRBV5-5 and J is TRBJ1-1; a possible D gene is TRBD1 (5 bases). The CDR3 contains 14 residues. The germline V gene has CDR1 SGHKS and CDR2 YYEKEE (reference sequence). V was cut by 2 bases and J by 5 bases, with 13 bases left in between. CDR3 residues: CASSFEAGRTEAFF. CDR3 in DNA: TGTGCCAGCAGCTTTGAGGCAGGGAGGACTGAAGCTTTCTTT.

The chain has TRBV10-2 and TRBJ2-7, with 7 bases matching TRBD1. Germline lookup yields CDR1 WSHSY and CDR2 SAAADI. The CDR3 is made up of 14 amino acids. Germline trimming cut 4 bases from V and 5 bases from J; bases unmatched to any gene: 8. The CDR3 region is CASSGRQGNNEQYF. As DNA, the CDR3 is TGCGCCAGCAGTGGGAGACAGGGAAATAACGAGCAGTACTTC.

The chain uses TRBV29-1 and TRBJ2-1, with TRBD2 identical over 9 bases. This CDR3 has 17 residues. The V and J ends lost 3 bases and 0 bases, in that order; junction bases with no gene match: 9. Germline-derived CDR1 and CDR2 are SQVTM and ANQGSEA. DNA of the CDR3: TGCAGCGTTGATGGTAGCGGGGGCCTATTCTCCTACAATGAGCAGTTCTTC. It translates to CSVDGSGGLFSYNEQFF.

This clonotype appeared a few times. V gene TRBV30 combines with J gene TRBJ2-7; TRBD1 agrees at 8 bases. The ends lost 5 bases at V and 6 bases at J; junction bases unmatched: 3. CDR1 and CDR2 from the germline V gene are GTSNPN and SVGIG (reference sequence). The length of the CDR3 is 11 residues. Written as DNA, the CDR3 is TGTGCCTGGGGACAGGGCCGCGAGCAGTACTTC. The encoded protein is CAWGQGREQYF.

This clonotype was observed many times. The gene calls are TRBV7-9 and TRBJ2-7; 8 bases fit TRBD1. V lost 5 bases to trimming and J lost 6 bases; unmatched junction nucleotides: 18. From germline, CDR1 is SEHNR and CDR2 FQNEAQ (reference sequence). The CDR3 runs to 17 residues. For the CDR3, the DNA is TGTGCCAGCAGCCTATTAAGGACAGGGATCGCAGTGGGCGAGCAGTACTTC. Translation: CASSLLRTGIAVGEQYF.

This sequence joins TRBV9 and TRBJ2-3; 9 bases map to TRBD2. This CDR3 comprises 17 residues. Germline loops: CDR1 SGDLS, CDR2 YYNGEE. V lost 3 bases and J lost 5; bases outside the gene matches: 13. The CDR3 region is CASSAPHGLAPLDTQYF. The CDR3 coding sequence is TGTGCCAGCAGCGCCCCGCACGGACTAGCGCCATTAGATACGCAGTATTTT.

V is TRBV6-1 and J is TRBJ2-1, with D tentatively TRBD2 (7 bases). Trimming stripped 1 base from V and 1 base from J, with 17 bases between. The germline gives CDR1 MNHNS, CDR2 SASEGT. This CDR3 contains 18 residues. CDR3 DNA: TGTGCCAGCAGTGAAGGGGAGGGGGGGTGGATATCCTACAATGAGCAGTTCTTC. Translated, it gives CASSEGEGGWISYNEQFF.

This chain uses TRBV6-1 with TRBJ2-1; D unclear. The germline V gene has CDR1 MNHNS and CDR2 SASEGT. Trimming took off 4 bases at V and 15 bases at J, with 16 bases between the two ends. CDR3 length: 12 residues. The CDR3 reads CASSGGEGPRFF. CDR3 nucleotide sequence: TGTGCCAGCAGTGGAGGCGAAGGGCCGAGGTTCTTC.

This clonotype showed up just a few times. This chain connects TRBV12-3 or TRBV12-4 to TRBJ1-6; D uncertain. CDR3 length equals 12 residues. Between the trimmed V and J ends, which lost 3 bases and 9 bases, there was a span of 6 bases. In DNA form, the CDR3 reads TGTGCCAGCAGTTTTGGCGTTTCACCCCTCCACTTT. Residues: CASSFGVSPLHF.

This clonotype was picked up a small number of times. This rearrangement joins TRBV20-1 to TRBJ2-3; 11 bases are shared with TRBD2. This CDR3 comprises 14 residues. The ends lost 3 bases at V and 6 bases at J; junction bases unmatched: 5. The V gene's germline CDR1 is DFQATT and CDR2 SNEGSKA (reference sequence). The CDR3 here is CSASRLAGSDTQYF. The CDR3 region has the DNA TGCAGTGCTAGCCGACTAGCGGGGAGTGATACGCAGTATTTT.

The chain employs TRBV28 and TRBJ1-5, with D possibly TRBD1 on 6 matching bases. The CDR3 contains 16 residues. CDR1 and CDR2 (germline): MDHEN, SYDVKM. V dropped 5 bases and J dropped 6 bases, with 20 bases sitting between them. CDR3 protein: CASSPAGVGGGQPQHF. The CDR3 DNA follows: TGTGCCAGCAGTCCTGCCGGGGTGGGGGGCGGTCAGCCCCAGCATTTT. The full variable domain, with the rest looked up from reference TRBV28 and TRBJ1-5, is DVKVTQSSRYLVKRTGEKVFLECVQDMDHENMFWYRQDPGLGLRLIYFSYDVKMKEKGDIPEGYSVSREKKERFSLILESASTNQTSMYLCASSPAGVGGGQPQHFGDGTRLSIL.